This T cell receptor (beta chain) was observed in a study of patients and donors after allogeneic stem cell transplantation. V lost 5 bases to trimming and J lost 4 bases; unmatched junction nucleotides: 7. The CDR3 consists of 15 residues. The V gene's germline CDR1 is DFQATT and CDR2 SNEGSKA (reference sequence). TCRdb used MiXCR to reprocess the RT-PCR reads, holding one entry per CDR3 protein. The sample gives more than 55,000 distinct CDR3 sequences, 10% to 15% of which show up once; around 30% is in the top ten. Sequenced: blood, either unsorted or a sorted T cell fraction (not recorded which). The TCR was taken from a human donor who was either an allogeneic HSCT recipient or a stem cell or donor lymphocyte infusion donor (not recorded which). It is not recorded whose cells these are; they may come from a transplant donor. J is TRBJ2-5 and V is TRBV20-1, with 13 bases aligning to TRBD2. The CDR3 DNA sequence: TGCAGTGCTTTTGGACTAGCGGGAGCAATAGAGACCCAGTACTTC. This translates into CSAFGLAGAIETQYF.